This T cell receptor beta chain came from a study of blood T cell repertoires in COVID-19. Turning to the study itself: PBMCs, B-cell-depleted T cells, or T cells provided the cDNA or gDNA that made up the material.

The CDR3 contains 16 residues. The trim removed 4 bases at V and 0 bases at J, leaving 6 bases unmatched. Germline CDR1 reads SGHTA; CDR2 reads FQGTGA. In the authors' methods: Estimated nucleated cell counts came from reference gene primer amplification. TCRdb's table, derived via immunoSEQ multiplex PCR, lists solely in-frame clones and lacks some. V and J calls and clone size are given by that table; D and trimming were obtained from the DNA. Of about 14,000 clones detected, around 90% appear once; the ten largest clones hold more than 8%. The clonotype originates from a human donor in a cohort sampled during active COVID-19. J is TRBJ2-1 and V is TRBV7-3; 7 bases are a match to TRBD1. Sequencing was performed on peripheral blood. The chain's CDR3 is CASSSMGQSSYNEQFF. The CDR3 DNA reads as TGTGCCAGCAGCTCGATGGGACAGAGCTCCTACAATGAGCAGTTCTTC. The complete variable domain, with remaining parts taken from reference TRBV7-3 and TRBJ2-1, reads GAGVSQTPSNKVTEKGKYVELRCDPISGHTALYWYRQSLGQGPEFLIYFQGTGAADDSGLPNDRFFAVRPEGSVSTLKIQRTERGDSAVYLCASSSMGQSSYNEQFFGPGTRLTVL.